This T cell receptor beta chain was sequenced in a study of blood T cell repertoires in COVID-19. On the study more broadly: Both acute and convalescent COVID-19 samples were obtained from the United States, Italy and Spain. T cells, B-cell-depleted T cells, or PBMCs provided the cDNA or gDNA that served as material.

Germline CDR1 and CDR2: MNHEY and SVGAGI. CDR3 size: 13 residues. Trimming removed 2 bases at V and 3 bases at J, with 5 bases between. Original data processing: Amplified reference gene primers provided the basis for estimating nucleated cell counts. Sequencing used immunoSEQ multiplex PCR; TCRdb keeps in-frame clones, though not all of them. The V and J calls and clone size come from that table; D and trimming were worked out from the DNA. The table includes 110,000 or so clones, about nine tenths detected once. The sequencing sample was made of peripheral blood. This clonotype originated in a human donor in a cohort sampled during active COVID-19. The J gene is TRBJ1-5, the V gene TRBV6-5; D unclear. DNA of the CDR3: TGTGCCAGCAGTTACCCCCTCAATCAGCCCCAGCATTTT. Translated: CASSYPLNQPQHF.